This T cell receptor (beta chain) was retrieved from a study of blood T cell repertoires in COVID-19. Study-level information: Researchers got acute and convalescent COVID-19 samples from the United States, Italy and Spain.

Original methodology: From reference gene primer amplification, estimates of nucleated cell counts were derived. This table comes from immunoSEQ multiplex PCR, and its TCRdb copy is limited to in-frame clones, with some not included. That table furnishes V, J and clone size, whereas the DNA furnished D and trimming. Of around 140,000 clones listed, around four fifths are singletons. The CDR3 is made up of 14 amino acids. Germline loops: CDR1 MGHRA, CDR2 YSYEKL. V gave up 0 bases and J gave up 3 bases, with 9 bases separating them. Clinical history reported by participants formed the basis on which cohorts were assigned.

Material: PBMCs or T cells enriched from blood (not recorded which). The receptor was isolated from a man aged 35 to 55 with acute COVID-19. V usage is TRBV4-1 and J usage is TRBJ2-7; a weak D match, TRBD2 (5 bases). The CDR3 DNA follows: TGCGCCAGCAGCCAAGAACTACGGGGCTACGAGCAGTACTTC. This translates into CASSQELRGYEQYF.